The 23 T cell receptor beta chains presented below share a single source sample, sequenced in a study of T cells in Graves' hyperthyroidism and ophthalmopathy. There were TCR beta CDR3 regions amplified from RNA transcripts. The HTBI primer set was used in a first-round RT-PCR of the TCR CDR3. TCRdb used MiXCR to reprocess the multiplex PCR reads, holding one entry per CDR3 protein. The table shows some 200,000 distinct CDR3 sequences, with roughly a sixth occurring only once. The sample taken for sequencing was blood. All receptors derive from a man aged 45-60 years with Graves' hyperthyroidism.

This clonotype was counted many times. V gene TRBV11-2 combines with J gene TRBJ2-7; D not certain. Per germline, CDR1 SGHAT and CDR2 FQNNGV. V gave up 2 bases and J gave up 3 bases, with 11 bases separating them. The CDR3 covers 14 residues. CDR3 sequence (DNA): TGTGCCAGCAGCTTATTTGGGATCGACTACGAGCAGTACTTC. Protein: CASSLFGIDYEQYF.

CDR3 sequence: CASSLGSGPLYGYTF. CDR3 sequence (DNA): TGCGCCAGCAGCTTGGGTTCAGGACCCCTCTATGGCTACACCTTC. The chain uses TRBV5-1 and TRBJ1-2; no clear D gene. The CDR3 length is 15 residues. Looked up from germline, CDR1 is SGHRS and CDR2 is YFSETQ. Trimming stripped 0 bases from V and 4 bases from J, with 13 bases between. The full variable domain, in which reference TRBV5-1 and TRBJ1-2 provide the parts outside the CDR3, is KAGVTQTPRYLIKTRGQQVTLSCSPISGHRSVSWYQQTPGQGLQFLFEYFSETQRNKGNFPGRFSGRQFSNSRSEMNVSTLELGDSALYLCASSLGSGPLYGYTFGSGTRLTVV.

As for this clonotype: A single base separates this from a much larger clone, so it may be a read error. The rearrangement links TRBV11-2 to TRBJ2-5, with no clear D. V was pared by 5 bases and J by 1 base, with 5 bases between. From germline, CDR1 is SGHAT and CDR2 FQNNGV. CDR3 length equals 12 residues. The chain's CDR3 is CASSHFQETQYF. The CDR3 nucleotides are TGTGCCAGCAGCCACTTCCAAGAGACCCAGTACTTC.

Concerning this clonotype itself: With a much larger clone just one base away, this may be a read error. Because the CDR3 is missing its conserved closing phenylalanine or tryptophan, this is likely a read error. The chain combines TRBV24-1 with TRBJ2-7; D might be TRBD2 (5 bases). CDR1 is KGHDR, CDR2 SFDVKD, per germline. This CDR3 has 11 residues. Trimming stripped 6 bases from V and 4 bases from J, with 6 bases between. DNA for the CDR3: TGTGCCACCAGTAGCGGTTACGAGCAGTACCTC. This codes for CATSSGYEQYL.

In its sample, this clonotype was seen many times. The genes are TRBV30 and TRBJ1-2; TRBD1 matches 7 bases. The V gene end was trimmed by 3 bases and the J gene end by 3 bases; junction bases not matched to a gene: 4. Germline loops: CDR1 GTSNPN, CDR2 SVGIG (reference sequence). The length of the CDR3 is 13 residues. DNA of the CDR3: TGTGCCTGGAGGACAGGGAGGTACTATGGCTACACCTTC. Translating it yields CAWRTGRYYGYTF.

The genes are TRBV20-1 and TRBJ2-1; D unclear. The germline CDR1 and CDR2 sequences are DFQATT and SNEGSKA (reference sequence). V was cut by 0 bases and J by 4 bases, with 1 base left in between. The CDR3 sequence is 11 residues long. CDR3 in amino acids: CSAREYNEQFF. CDR3 bases: TGCAGTGCTAGAGAATACAATGAGCAGTTCTTC.

CDR3 protein: CASSLSSPGLNSPLHF. DNA for the CDR3: TGTGCCAGCAGCTTATCGTCCCCAGGTCTGAATTCACCCCTCCACTTT. The chain carries TRBV7-9 and TRBJ1-6; D gene uncertain. CDR1 and CDR2 from the germline V gene are SEHNR and FQNEAQ (reference sequence). The CDR3 is made up of 16 amino acids. Trimming removed 2 bases at V and 7 bases at J, with 15 bases between.

The genes are TRBV20-1 and TRBJ2-2; 9 bases are shared with TRBD1. The CDR3 contains 13 residues. Looked up from germline, CDR1 is DFQATT and CDR2 is SNEGSKA (reference sequence). Trimming removed 5 bases from V and 5 bases from J; junction bases left unmatched: 3. The CDR3 bases are TGCAGTGCTTGGGACAGGGAAACCGGGGAGCTGTTTTTT. This translates into CSAWDRETGELFF.

The table lists this clonotype with a count of one. The rearrangement links TRBV7-6 to TRBJ2-7, with 9 bases lining up with TRBD2. V lost 0 bases to trimming and J lost 2 bases; unmatched junction nucleotides: 2. This CDR3 has 15 amino acids. From germline, CDR1 is SGHVS and CDR2 FNYEAQ. CDR3 sequence (DNA): TGTGCCAGCAGCTTAGCGAGCGGGGGGACCTACGAGCAGTACTTC. Translation gives CASSLASGGTYEQYF.

The chain joins TRBV7-8 to TRBJ2-1, with D hard to call. The CDR3 loop spans 12 amino acids. V gave up 6 bases and J gave up 6 bases, with 9 bases separating them. In germline, CDR1 is SGHVS, CDR2 FQNEAQ. DNA of the CDR3: TGTGCCAGCAGACCCAGAGGCAATGAGCAGTTCTTC. Its protein is CASRPRGNEQFF. Full variable domain (outside the CDR3, taken from reference TRBV7-8 and TRBJ2-1): GAGVSQSPRYKVAKRGQDVALRCDPISGHVSLFWYQQALGQGPEFLTYFQNEAQLDKSGLPSDRFFAERPEGSVSTLKIQRTQQEDSAVYLCASRPRGNEQFFGPGTRLTVL.

The sample holds a few counts of this clonotype. The rearrangement joins TRBV5-5 to TRBJ1-1, with 9 nucleotides matching TRBD1. The length of the CDR3 is 14 residues. The J segment lost 6 bases and the V segment lost 3 bases, leaving 6 bases of the junction unmatched. The germline gives CDR1 SGHKS, CDR2 YYEKEE (reference sequence). This CDR3 reads CASSSRTGVPEAFF. The CDR3, as DNA: TGTGCCAGCAGCTCGAGGACAGGGGTGCCTGAAGCTTTCTTT.

The chain couples TRBV29-1 to TRBJ2-5, with 13 bases fitting TRBD2. The CDR3 totals 16 residues. V gave up 6 bases and J gave up 5 bases; unmatched junction bases: 12. The germline gives CDR1 SQVTM, CDR2 ANQGSEA. This chain's CDR3 is CSVDGTSGNELETQYF. As DNA, the CDR3 is TGCAGCGTAGATGGGACTAGCGGGAATGAGTTGGAGACCCAGTACTTC. Drawing the rest from reference TRBV29-1 and TRBJ2-5, the complete variable domain is SAVISQKPSRDICQRGTSLTIQCQVDSQVTMMFWYRQQPGQSLTLIATANQGSEATYESGFVIDKFPISRPNLTFSTLTVSNMSPEDSSIYLCSVDGTSGNELETQYFGPGTRLLVL.

This clonotype was observed a handful of times. The chain couples TRBV5-1 to TRBJ2-1, with 11 positions matching TRBD2. This CDR3 spans 15 amino acids. J lost 10 bases, V lost 0 bases, and 6 bases had no gene match. The germline CDR1 and CDR2 sequences are SGHRS and YFSETQ. The CDR3: CASSLATGTSGEQFF. The CDR3 DNA sequence: TGCGCCAGCAGCTTGGCAACCGGGACTAGCGGAGAGCAGTTCTTC. The full variable domain, in which reference TRBV5-1 and TRBJ2-1 provide the parts outside the CDR3, is KAGVTQTPRYLIKTRGQQVTLSCSPISGHRSVSWYQQTPGQGLQFLFEYFSETQRNKGNFPGRFSGRQFSNSRSEMNVSTLELGDSALYLCASSLATGTSGEQFFGPGTRLTVL.

This clonotype was recorded many times. The rearrangement uses TRBV6-4 and TRBJ1-1; D not resolved. Between the trimmed V and J ends, which lost 2 bases and 0 bases, there was a span of 25 bases. The CDR3 spans 20 residues. The germline V gene encodes CDR1 MRHNA and CDR2 SNTAGT. The DNA for the CDR3 is TGTGCCAGCAGTGACCTAGGCCCCGGAACCCATTCCACCATGAACACTGAAGCTTTCTTT. Its protein product is CASSDLGPGTHSTMNTEAFF.

This clonotype came up a few times. J is TRBJ2-1 and V is TRBV10-3, with 9 bases identical to TRBD1. The V segment lost 2 bases and the J segment 4 bases; nucleotides outside the gene matches: 21. CDR1 and CDR2 from the germline V gene are ENHRY and SYGVKD. The CDR3 consists of 21 residues. In DNA, the CDR3 is TGTGCCATCAGTGAGCCAATCAACCGGGACAGGGCAACTATAAAGTACAATGAGCAGTTCTTC. Translating gives CAISEPINRDRATIKYNEQFF.

With respect to this clonotype: A much more abundant neighbour one base away suggests this may be a read error. This sequence joins TRBV24-1 and TRBJ1-5, with TRBD1 matching over 12 bases. The CDR3 length is 18 residues. The germline gives CDR1 KGHDR, CDR2 SFDVKD. CDR3: CANSESPGTGGGNQPQHF. Written as DNA, the CDR3 is TGTGCCAACAGTGAAAGCCCCGGGACAGGGGGCGGCAATCAGCCCCAGCATTTT.

This clonotype was observed many times. The chain joins TRBV27 to TRBJ2-2; 8 bases align to TRBD2. Germline-derived CDR1 and CDR2 are MNHEY and SMNVEV (reference sequence). The ends lost 3 bases at V and 5 bases at J; junction bases unmatched: 8. The CDR3 has 16 amino acids. CDR3 DNA: TGTGCCAGCAGTTTTGACGGGAGGGTAGAGACCGGGGAGCTGTTTTTT. Residues: CASSFDGRVETGELFF.

V gene TRBV20-1 combines with J gene TRBJ2-3, with 8 bases fitting TRBD2. V dropped 6 bases and J dropped 4; count of bases not matched to a gene: 21. The CDR3 is 18 residues long. CDR1 and CDR2 (germline): DFQATT, SNEGSKA (reference sequence). The CDR3 spells CSALTRGSSGSRADTQYF. DNA for the CDR3: TGCAGTGCCTTAACTCGTGGATCTAGCGGGTCACGAGCAGATACGCAGTATTTT.

This clonotype was seen at least ten times. The chain uses TRBV27 and TRBJ2-3, with 10 bases lining up with TRBD1. The CDR3 has 14 amino acids. CDR1 is MNHEY, CDR2 SMNVEV, per germline (reference sequence). The J segment lost 3 bases and the V segment lost 10 bases, leaving 7 bases of the junction unmatched. The CDR3 bases are TGTGCCACCTATAGGGGACAGGGGACAGATACGCAGTATTTT. This gives the protein CATYRGQGTDTQYF.

This clonotype was counted ten times or more. The V call is TRBV18, the J call TRBJ1-1, with D hard to call. This CDR3 has 14 residues. The V end was cut by 6 bases, the J end by 1 base, with 12 bases between. The germline V gene encodes CDR1 KGHSH and CDR2 LQKENI. DNA of the CDR3: TGTGCCAGCTCTCCCAACACTTGGAACACTGAAGCTTTCTTT. This sequence encodes CASSPNTWNTEAFF.

This clonotype was seen at least ten times. The chain is built from TRBV12-3 or TRBV12-4 and TRBJ1-6, with a possible D match to TRBD1 (6 bases). The length of the CDR3 is 13 residues. Trimming left V 5 bases short and J 10 bases short, with 12 bases between. The DNA of the CDR3 is TGTGCCAGCAGTACAGGGAGGCGCTCACCCCTCCACTTT. This sequence encodes CASSTGRRSPLHF.

The chain combines TRBV28 with TRBJ1-1; D might be TRBD1 (5 bases). V shed 3 bases and J shed 0 bases, with 17 bases lying between them. The CDR3 extends over 17 amino acids. Per the germline V gene, CDR1 is MDHEN and CDR2 is SYDVKM. CDR3 nucleotide sequence: TGTGCCAGCAGTTTTCACCGGGGACGTTCCATGAACACTGAAGCTTTCTTT. Residues: CASSFHRGRSMNTEAFF.

This clonotype occurred many times. V gene TRBV20-1 combines with J gene TRBJ2-7; 7 bases fit TRBD1. The V and J ends lost 4 bases and 1 base, in that order; junction bases with no gene match: 4. Looked up from germline, CDR1 is DFQATT and CDR2 is SNEGSKA (reference sequence). This CDR3 has 13 residues. The CDR3, as DNA: TGCAGTGCTACTCCGACAGGGTCCTACGAGCAGTACTTC. This codes for CSATPTGSYEQYF.